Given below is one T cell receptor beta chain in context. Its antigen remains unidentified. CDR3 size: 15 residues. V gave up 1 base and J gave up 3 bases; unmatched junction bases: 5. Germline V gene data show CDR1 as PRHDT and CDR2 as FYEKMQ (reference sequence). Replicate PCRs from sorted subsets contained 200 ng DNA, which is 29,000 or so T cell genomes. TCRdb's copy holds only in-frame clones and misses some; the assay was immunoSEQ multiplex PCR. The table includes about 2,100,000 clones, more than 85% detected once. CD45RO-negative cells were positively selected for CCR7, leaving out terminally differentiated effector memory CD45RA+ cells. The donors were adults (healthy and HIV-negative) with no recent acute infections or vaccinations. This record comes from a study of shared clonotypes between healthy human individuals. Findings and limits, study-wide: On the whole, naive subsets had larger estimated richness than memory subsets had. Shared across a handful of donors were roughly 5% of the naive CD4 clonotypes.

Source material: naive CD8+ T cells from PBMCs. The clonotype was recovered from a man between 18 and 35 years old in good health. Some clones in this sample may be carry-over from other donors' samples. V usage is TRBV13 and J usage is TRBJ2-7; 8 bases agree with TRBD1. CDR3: CASSLDRTGSYEQYF. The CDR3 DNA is TGTGCCAGCAGCTTAGATAGGACAGGGAGCTACGAGCAGTACTTC.